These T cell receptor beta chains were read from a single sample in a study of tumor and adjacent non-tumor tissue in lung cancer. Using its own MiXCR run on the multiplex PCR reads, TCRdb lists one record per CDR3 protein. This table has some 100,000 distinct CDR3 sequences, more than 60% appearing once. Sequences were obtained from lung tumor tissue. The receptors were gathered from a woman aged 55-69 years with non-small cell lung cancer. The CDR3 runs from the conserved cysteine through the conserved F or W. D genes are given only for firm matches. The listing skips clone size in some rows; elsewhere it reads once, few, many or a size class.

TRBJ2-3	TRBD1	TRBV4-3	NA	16	TGCGCCAGCAGCCACCCCGGGACAGACGATTCAGATACGCAGTATTTT	CASSHPGTDDSDTQYF
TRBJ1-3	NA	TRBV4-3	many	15	TGCGCCAGCAGCCAAGATCTAGAGACTGGAAACACCATATATTTT	CASSQDLETGNTIYF
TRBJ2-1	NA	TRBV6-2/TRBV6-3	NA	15	TGTGCCAGCAGTTACTTGAGGAGCTCCCACAATGAGCAGATCTTC	CASSYLRSSHNEQIF
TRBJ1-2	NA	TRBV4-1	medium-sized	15	TGCGCCAGCAGCCCACGGACAGCAACTCCCTATGGCTACACCTTC	CASSPRTATPYGYTF
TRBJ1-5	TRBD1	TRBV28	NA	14	TGTGCCAGTCTCCGTCCAGGGGGCGGTCAGCCCCAGCATTTT	CASLRPGGGQPQHF
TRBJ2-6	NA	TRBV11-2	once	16	TGTGCCAGCAGCCAAGGAATGGGTTCCTGGGCCAACGTCCTGACTTTC	CASSQGMGSWANVLTF
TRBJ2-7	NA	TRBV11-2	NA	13	TGTGCCAGCAGCCCGACAGACTCCTACGAGCAGTACTTC	CASSPTDSYEQYF
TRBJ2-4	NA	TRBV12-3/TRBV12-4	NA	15	TGTGCCAGCAGTTTGCGGAGTGGTACCAAAAACATTCGATTCTTC	CASSLRSGTKNIRFF
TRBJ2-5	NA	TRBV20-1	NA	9	TGCACCGGTGGGGGGACCCAGTACTTC	CTGGGTQYF
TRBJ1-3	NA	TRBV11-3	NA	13	TGTGCCACCCGTGAGGACTATAGAAACACCATATATTTT	CATREDYRNTIYF
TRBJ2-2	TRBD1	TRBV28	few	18	TGTGCCAGCAGTTCCCCTCAGGGGGTATCGTCGAACACCGGGGAGCTGTTTTTT	CASSSPQGVSSNTGELFF
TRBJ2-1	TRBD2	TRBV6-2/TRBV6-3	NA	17	TGTGCCAGCAGCCCGACTAGCGGGAGGACCGCAAACGATGAGCAGTTCTTT	CASSPTSGRTANDEQFF
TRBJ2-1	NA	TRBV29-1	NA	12	TGCATCGCTGGCCACAGAGCGGGTGAGCAGTTCTTC	CIAGHRAGEQFF
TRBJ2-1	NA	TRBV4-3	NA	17	TGTGCCAGCAGCCCAGCCGCGACAAGCGGGTGTCTTGATGAGCAGTTCTTC	CASSPAATSGCLDEQFF
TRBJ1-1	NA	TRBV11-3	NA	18	TGTACCAGCAGCTTAATTGGGCCGCCGGGACGGATGAATACTGAAACTTTCTTT	CTSSLIGPPGRMNTETFF
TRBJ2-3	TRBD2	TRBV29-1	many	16	TGCAGCGTTGAAACGCCTAGCGGGAGGGCCCCAGATACGCAGTATTTT	CSVETPSGRAPDTQYF
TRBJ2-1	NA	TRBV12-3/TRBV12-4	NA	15	TGTGCCAGCAGGGAGGGGGCCGAGTCCTACAATGAGCAGTTCTTC	CASREGAESYNEQFF
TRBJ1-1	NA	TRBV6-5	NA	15	TGTGCTAGCAGTTTGAGGACCGGGATAGGCACTGAAGCTTTCTTT	CASSLRTGIGTEAFF
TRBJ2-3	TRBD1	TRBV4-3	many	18	TGCGCCAGCAGCCAAGATTTCCATTCACAGGGGGTTCCAGATACGCAGTATTTT	CASSQDFHSQGVPDTQYF
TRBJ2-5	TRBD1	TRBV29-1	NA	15	TGCAGCGTTGAAGGTGGGACAGCGAAACAAGAGACTAAGTACTTC	CSVEGGTAKQETKYF
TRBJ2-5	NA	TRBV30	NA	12	TGTGCCTGGAGTTCAGGGGTGGGGACCCAGTACTTC	CAWSSGVGTQYF
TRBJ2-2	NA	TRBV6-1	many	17	TGTGCCAGCAGGGAGGGTAGAGGTACTTGGGTCGCCGGGGAGCTGTTTTTT	CASREGRGTWVAGELFF
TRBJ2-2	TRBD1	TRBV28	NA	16	TGTGACAGCAGTTTCGCCGGACAGGCGAACACGGGGGAGCTGTTTTTT	CDSSFAGQANTGELFF
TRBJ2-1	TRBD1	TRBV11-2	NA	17	TGTGCCAGCAAATACAGAACAGGGGGCGATTTATACAATGAGCAGTTCTTC	CASKYRTGGDLYNEQFF
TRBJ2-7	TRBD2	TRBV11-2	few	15	TGTGCCAGCAGTTACGGGACTAGCGGGAGCTGCGAACAGTATTTC	CASSYGTSGSCEQYF
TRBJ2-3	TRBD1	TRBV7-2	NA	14	TGTGCCAGCAGCGGGACAGGTGGGACAGGTACGCAGTATTTT	CASSGTGGTGTQYF